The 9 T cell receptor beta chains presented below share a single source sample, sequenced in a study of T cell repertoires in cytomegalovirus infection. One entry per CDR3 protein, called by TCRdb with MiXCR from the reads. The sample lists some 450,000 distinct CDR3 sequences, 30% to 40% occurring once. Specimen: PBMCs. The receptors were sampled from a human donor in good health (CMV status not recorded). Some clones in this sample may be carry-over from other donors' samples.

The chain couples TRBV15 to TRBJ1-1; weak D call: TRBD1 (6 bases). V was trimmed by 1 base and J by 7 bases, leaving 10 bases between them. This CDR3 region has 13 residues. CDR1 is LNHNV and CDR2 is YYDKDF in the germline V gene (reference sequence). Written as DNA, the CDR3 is TGTGCCACCAGCAGAGTGGGGGGCGATGAAGCTTTCTTT. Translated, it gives CATSRVGGDEAFF. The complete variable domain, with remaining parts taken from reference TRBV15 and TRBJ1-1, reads DAMVIQNPRYQVTQFGKPVTLSCSQTLNHNVMYWYQQKSSQAPKLLFHYYDKDFNNEADTPDNFQSRRPNTSFCFLDIRSPGLGDTAMYLCATSRVGGDEAFFGQGTRLTVV.

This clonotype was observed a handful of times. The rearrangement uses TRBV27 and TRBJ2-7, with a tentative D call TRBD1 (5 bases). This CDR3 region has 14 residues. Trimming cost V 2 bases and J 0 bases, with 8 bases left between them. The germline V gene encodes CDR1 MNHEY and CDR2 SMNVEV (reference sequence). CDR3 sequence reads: CASSLKQVSYEQYF. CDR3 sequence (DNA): TGTGCCAGCAGTTTAAAACAGGTCTCCTACGAGCAGTACTTC.

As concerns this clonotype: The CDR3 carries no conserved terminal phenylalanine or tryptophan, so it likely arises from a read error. The CDR3 DNA reads as TGTGCCAGCACCCTTGTGGGGGGTACTTCTGGAAACACCATATATTAT. The encoded protein is CASTLVGGTSGNTIYY. The chain uses TRBV12-3 or TRBV12-4 and TRBJ1-3; TRBD1 is a possible D gene (5 bases). V was clipped by 7 bases and J by 1 base, with 17 bases between them. The CDR3 is made up of 16 amino acids.

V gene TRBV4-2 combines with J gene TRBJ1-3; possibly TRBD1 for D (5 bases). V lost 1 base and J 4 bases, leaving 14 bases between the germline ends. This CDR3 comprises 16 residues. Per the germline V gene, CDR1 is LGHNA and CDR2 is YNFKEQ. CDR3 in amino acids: CASSQGGQGAGNTIYF. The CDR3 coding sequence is TGTGCCAGCAGCCAAGGGGGCCAGGGTGCCGGAAACACCATATATTTT.

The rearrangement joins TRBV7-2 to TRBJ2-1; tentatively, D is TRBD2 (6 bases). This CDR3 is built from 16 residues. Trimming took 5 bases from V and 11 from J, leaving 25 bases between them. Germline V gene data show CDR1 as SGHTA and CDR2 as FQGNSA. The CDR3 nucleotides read TGTGCCAGCAGCCTCACCCGGGCTAGCGCCTCCAGTAAGCAGTTCTTC. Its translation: CASSLTRASASSKQFF.

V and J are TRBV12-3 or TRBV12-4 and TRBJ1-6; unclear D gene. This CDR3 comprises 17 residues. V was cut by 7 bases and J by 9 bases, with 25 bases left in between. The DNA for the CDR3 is TGTGCCAGCACCTACCCCGGACCAGTAGGAGCGGGTTCACCCCTCCACTTT. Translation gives CASTYPGPVGAGSPLHF.

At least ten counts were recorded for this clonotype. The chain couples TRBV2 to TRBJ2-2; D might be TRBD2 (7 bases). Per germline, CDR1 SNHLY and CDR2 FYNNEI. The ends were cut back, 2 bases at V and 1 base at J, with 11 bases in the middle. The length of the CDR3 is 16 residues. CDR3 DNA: TGTGCCAGCAGTGAACTGGGGGGGCGGAACACCGGGGAGCTGTTTTTT. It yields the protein CASSELGGRNTGELFF.

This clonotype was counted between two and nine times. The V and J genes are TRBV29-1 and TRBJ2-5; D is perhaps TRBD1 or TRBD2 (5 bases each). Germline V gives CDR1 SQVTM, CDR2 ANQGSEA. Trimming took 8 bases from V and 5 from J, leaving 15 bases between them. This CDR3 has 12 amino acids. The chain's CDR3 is CSLRWDAETQYF. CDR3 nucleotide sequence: TGCAGCCTGAGGTGGGACGCTGAGACCCAGTACTTC. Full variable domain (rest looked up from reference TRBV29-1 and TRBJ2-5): SAVISQKPSRDICQRGTSLTIQCQVDSQVTMMFWYRQQPGQSLTLIATANQGSEATYESGFVIDKFPISRPNLTFSTLTVSNMSPEDSSIYLCSLRWDAETQYFGPGTRLLVL.

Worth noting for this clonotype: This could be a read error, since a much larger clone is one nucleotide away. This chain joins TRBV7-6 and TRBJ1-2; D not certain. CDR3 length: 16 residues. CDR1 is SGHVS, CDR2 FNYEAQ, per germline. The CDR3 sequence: CDSSLSTGNPNYGYTF. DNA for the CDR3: TGTGACAGCAGCTTATCTACTGGGAATCCTAACTATGGCTACACCTTC.